Presented here are 8 T cell receptor beta chains from one specimen sequenced in a study of T cell changes during pregnancy in multiple sclerosis. The assay was immunoSEQ multiplex PCR, and TCRdb's table has in-frame clones only and misses some. The sample lists tens of thousands of clones, 90% to 95% seen once, with under 6% in the top ten. The sequences come from CD8+ T cells from peripheral blood mononuclear cells, collected before pregnancy. These receptors were obtained from a female donor with multiple sclerosis, enrolled in a pregnancy study.

The genes are TRBV7-9 and TRBJ2-3; 8 positions agree with TRBD2. The CDR3 is 17 residues long. The V and J ends lost 9 bases and 6 bases, in that order; junction bases with no gene match: 20. Germline V gene lookup returns CDR1 SEHNR and CDR2 FQNEAQ (reference sequence). The CDR3 spells CARPVVGLAGFADTQYF. DNA of the CDR3: TGTGCCAGGCCGGTGGTAGGACTAGCCGGTTTTGCGGATACGCAGTATTTT.

The rearrangement links TRBV7-3 to TRBJ2-1; 9 bases match TRBD2. This CDR3 has 14 amino acids. Germline V gene lookup returns CDR1 SGHTA and CDR2 FQGTGA. The junction had 4 bases not matched to a gene; V was cut back by 2 bases and J by 8 bases. The CDR3 is CASSLGGGVDEQFF. The CDR3 DNA is TGTGCCAGCAGCTTAGGCGGGGGGGTCGATGAGCAGTTCTTC. Complete variable domain (other parts from reference TRBV7-3 and TRBJ2-1): GAGVSQTPSNKVTEKGKYVELRCDPISGHTALYWYRQSLGQGPEFLIYFQGTGAADDSGLPNDRFFAVRPEGSVSTLKIQRTERGDSAVYLCASSLGGGVDEQFFGPGTRLTVL.

This chain links TRBV10-3 with TRBJ2-5, with D maybe TRBD2 (5 bases). The CDR3 spans 14 residues. Germline values: CDR1 ENHRY, CDR2 SYGVKD. The V and J ends lost 0 bases and 4 bases respectively, with 9 bases between them. DNA for the CDR3: TGTGCCATCAGTGAGTCGAGTAGCGCAGAGACCCAGTACTTC. Its translation is CAISESSSAETQYF.

The gene calls are TRBV15 and TRBJ1-1, with a tentative D call TRBD1 (6 bases). The CDR3 covers 11 residues. Germline V gene lookup returns CDR1 LNHNV and CDR2 YYDKDF (reference sequence). V gave up 4 bases and J gave up 8 bases, with 8 bases separating them. The CDR3 nucleotides are TGTGCCACCAGCACCCAGGGGGAAGCTTTCTTT. It yields the protein CATSTQGEAFF.

The table lists this clone with a count of one. J is TRBJ1-4 and V is TRBV7-9; D remains unclear. The germline V gene encodes CDR1 SEHNR and CDR2 FQNEAQ (reference sequence). Trimming removed 8 bases from V and 6 bases from J, with 16 bases in between. This CDR3 is 14 amino acids long. CDR3 protein: CASSGAPSDEKLFF. As DNA, the CDR3 is TGTGCCAGCTCTGGCGCCCCCAGCGATGAAAAACTGTTTTTT.

With regard to this clone: Germline and junction disagree at one end, which may indicate a read error. The chain has TRBV11-1 and TRBJ2-7, with D perhaps TRBD1 (6 bases). The CDR3 runs 14 residues. Germline CDR1 SGHAT, CDR2 FQDESV (reference sequence). CDR3 residues: CASSLHGTSSEQYF. CDR3 coding DNA: TGTGCCAGCAGCTTACACGGGACATCCTCCGAGCAGTACTTC.

The chain combines TRBV30 with TRBJ1-4; tentative D call: TRBD1 (6 bases). The CDR3 sequence is 17 residues long. Trimming stripped 8 bases from V and 0 bases from J, with 22 bases between. From germline, CDR1 is GTSNPN and CDR2 SVGIG (reference sequence). This chain's CDR3 is CAGTLDRIDATNEKLFF. In DNA, the CDR3 is TGTGCCGGGACCCTGGACAGAATCGATGCAACTAATGAAAAACTGTTTTTT.

The chain carries TRBV5-1 and TRBJ2-7, with 12 nucleotides matching TRBD1. CDR1 SGHRS and CDR2 YFSETQ come from the germline V gene. This CDR3 is built from 16 residues. Unmatched junction bases numbered 7, after V lost 3 bases and J lost 3 bases. CDR3 amino acids: CASSSGTGGHIYEQYF. CDR3 DNA: TGCGCCAGCAGCTCGGGGACAGGGGGCCATATCTACGAGCAGTACTTC.